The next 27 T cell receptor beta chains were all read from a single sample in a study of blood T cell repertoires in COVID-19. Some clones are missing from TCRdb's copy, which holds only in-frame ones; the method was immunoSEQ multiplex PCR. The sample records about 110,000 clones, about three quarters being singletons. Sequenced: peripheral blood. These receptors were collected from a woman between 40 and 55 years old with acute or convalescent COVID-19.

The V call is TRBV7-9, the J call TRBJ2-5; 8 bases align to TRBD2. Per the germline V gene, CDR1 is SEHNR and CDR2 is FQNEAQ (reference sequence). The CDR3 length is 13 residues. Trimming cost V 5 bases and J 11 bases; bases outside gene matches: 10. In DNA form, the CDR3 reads TGTGCCAGCAGCGCACCGGGACTAGTCAGTCAGTACTTC. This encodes CASSAPGLVSQYF.

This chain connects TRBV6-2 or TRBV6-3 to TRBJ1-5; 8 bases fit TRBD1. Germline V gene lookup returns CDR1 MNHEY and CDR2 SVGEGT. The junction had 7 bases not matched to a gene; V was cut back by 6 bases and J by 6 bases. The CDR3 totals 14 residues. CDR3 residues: CASSRGQGGQPQHF. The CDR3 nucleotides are TGTGCCAGCAGCCGCGGACAGGGTGGTCAGCCCCAGCATTTT.

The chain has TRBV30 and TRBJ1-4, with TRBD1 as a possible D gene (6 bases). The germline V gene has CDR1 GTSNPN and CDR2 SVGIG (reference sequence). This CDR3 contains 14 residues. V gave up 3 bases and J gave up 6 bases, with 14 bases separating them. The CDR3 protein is CAWRPGAGDEKLFF. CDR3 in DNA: TGTGCCTGGAGACCCGGGGCAGGGGATGAAAAACTGTTTTTT.

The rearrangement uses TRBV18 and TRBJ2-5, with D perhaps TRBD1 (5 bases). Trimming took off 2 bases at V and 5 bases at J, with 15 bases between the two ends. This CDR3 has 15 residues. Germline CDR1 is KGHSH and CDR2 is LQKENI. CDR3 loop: CASSPANSAGETQYF. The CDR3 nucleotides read TGTGCCAGCTCACCAGCTAACAGTGCAGGGGAGACCCAGTACTTC. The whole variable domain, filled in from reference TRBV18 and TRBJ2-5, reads NAGVMQNPRHLVRRRGQEARLRCSPMKGHSHVYWYRQLPEEGLKFMVYLQKENIIDESGMPKERFSAEFPKEGPSILRIQQVVRGDSAAYFCASSPANSAGETQYFGPGTRLLVL.

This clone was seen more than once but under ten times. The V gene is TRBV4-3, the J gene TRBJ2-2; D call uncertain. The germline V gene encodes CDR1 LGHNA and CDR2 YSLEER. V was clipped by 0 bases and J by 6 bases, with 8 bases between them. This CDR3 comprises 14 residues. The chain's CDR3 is CASSQDWQSGELFF. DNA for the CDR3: TGCGCCAGCAGCCAAGATTGGCAGTCCGGGGAGCTGTTTTTT.

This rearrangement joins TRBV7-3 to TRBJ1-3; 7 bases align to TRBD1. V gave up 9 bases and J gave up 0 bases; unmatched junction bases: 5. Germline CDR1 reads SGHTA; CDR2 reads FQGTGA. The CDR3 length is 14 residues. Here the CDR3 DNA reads TGTGCCAGACCGGACAGGCCCTCTGGAAACACCATATATTTT. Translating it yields CARPDRPSGNTIYF.

Here the CDR3 DNA reads TGTGCCAGCAGTTCAGGACAGGGCCTCTCCTCTGGAAACACCATATATTTT. This gives the protein CASSSGQGLSSGNTIYF. The chain is built from TRBV28 and TRBJ1-3; 8 bases match TRBD1. CDR1 and CDR2 from the germline V gene are MDHEN and SYDVKM. The CDR3 contains 17 residues. The trim removed 4 bases at V and 0 bases at J, leaving 8 bases unmatched.

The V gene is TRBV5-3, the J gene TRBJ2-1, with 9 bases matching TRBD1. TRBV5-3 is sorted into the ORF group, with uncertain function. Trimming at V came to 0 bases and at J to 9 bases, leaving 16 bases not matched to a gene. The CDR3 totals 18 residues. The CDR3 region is CARSLGYEQGAGLGEQFF. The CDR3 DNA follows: TGTGCCAGAAGCTTGGGTTATGAACAGGGGGCAGGTCTGGGTGAGCAGTTCTTC.

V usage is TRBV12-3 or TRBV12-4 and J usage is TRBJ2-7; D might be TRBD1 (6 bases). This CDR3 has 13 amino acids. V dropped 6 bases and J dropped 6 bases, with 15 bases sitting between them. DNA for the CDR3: TGTGCCAGCAGCCCACAGGGAAGGGGCGAGCAGTACTTC. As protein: CASSPQGRGEQYF.

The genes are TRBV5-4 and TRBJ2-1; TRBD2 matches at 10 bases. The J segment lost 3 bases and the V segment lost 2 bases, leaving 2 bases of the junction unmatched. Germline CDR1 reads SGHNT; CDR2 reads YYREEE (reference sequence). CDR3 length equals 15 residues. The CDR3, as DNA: TGTGCCAGCAGCTTTGGACTAGCGGACTACAATGAGCAGTTCTTC. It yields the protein CASSFGLADYNEQFF. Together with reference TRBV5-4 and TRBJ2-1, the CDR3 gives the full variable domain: ETGVTQSPTHLIKTRGQQVTLRCSSQSGHNTVSWYQQALGQGPQFIFQYYREEENGRGNFPPRFSGLQFPNYSSELNVNALELDDSALYLCASSFGLADYNEQFFGPGTRLTVL.

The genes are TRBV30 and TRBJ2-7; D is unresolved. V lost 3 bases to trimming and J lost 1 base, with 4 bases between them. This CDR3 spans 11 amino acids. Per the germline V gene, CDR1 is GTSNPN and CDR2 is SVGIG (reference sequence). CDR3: CAWSTSYEQYF. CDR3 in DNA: TGTGCCTGGAGCACTTCCTACGAGCAGTACTTC. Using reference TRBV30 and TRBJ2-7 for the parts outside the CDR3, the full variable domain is SQTIHQWPATLVQPVGSPLSLECTVEGTSNPNLYWYRQAAGRGLQLLFYSVGIGQISSEVPQNLSASRPQDRQFILSSKKLLLSDSGFYLCAWSTSYEQYFGPGTRLTVT.

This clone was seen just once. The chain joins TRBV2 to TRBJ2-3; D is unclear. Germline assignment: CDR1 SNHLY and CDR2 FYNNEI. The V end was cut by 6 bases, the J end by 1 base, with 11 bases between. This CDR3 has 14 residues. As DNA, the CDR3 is TGTGCCAGCAGCACGTTACGCGGCACAGATACGCAGTATTTT. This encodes CASSTLRGTDTQYF.

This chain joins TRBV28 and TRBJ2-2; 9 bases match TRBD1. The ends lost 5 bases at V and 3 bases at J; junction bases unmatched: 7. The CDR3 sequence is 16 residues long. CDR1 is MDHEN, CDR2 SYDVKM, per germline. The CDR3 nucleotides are TGTGCCAGCAGTCCTGGGGACAGGGCGGACACCGGGGAGCTGTTTTTT. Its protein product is CASSPGDRADTGELFF.

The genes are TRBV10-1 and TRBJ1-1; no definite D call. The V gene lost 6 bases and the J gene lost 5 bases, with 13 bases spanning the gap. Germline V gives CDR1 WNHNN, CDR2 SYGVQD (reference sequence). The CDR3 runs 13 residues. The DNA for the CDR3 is TGCGCCAGCAGCCTCCAGCGGGGAACTGAAGCTTTCTTT. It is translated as CASSLQRGTEAFF.

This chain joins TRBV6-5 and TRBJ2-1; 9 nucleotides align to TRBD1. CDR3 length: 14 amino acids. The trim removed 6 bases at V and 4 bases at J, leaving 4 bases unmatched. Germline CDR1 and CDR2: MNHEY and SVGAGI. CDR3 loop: CASRLQGAYNEQFF. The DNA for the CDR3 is TGTGCCAGCAGACTACAGGGGGCGTACAATGAGCAGTTCTTC.

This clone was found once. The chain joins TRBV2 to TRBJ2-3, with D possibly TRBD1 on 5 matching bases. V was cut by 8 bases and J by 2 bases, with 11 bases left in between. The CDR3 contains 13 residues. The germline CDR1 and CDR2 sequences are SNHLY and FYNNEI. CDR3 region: CASDSLNTDTQYF. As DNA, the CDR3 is TGTGCCAGCGACAGTCTTAACACAGATACGCAGTATTTT.

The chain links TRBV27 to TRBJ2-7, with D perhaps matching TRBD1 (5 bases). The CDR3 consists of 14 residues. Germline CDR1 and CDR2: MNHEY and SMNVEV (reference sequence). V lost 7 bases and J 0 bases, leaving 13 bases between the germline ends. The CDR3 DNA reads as TGTGCCAGCACCTACACCGACAGCTCCTACGAGCAGTACTTC. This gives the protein CASTYTDSSYEQYF.

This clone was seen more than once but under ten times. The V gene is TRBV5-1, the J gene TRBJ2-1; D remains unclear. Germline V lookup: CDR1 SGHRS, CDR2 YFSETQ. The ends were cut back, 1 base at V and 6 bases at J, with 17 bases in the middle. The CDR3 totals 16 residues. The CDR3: CASSLFPGLSSNEQFF. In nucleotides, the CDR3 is TGCGCCAGCAGCTTGTTCCCAGGCCTAAGTTCCAATGAGCAGTTCTTC.

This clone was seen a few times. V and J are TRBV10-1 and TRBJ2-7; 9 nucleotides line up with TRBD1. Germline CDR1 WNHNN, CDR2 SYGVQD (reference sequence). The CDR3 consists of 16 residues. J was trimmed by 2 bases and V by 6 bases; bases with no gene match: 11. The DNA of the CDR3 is TGCGCCAGCAGAGGACCGGGACAGGGCCCAACCTACGAGCAGTACTTC. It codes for CASRGPGQGPTYEQYF.

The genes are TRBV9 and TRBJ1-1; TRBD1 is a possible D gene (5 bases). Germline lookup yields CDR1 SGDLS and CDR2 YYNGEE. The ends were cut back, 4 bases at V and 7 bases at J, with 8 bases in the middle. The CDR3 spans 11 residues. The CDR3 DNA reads TGTGCCAGCAGCAAAGACAGTGAAGCTTTCTTT. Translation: CASSKDSEAFF.

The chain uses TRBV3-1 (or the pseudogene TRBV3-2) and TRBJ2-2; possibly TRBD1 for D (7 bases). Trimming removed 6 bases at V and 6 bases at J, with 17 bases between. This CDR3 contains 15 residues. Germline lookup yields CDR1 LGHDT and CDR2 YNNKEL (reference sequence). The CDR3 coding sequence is TGTGCCAGCAGTCGCAACAGGGGCGGGGCCGGGGAGCTGTTTTTT. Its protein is CASSRNRGGAGELFF.

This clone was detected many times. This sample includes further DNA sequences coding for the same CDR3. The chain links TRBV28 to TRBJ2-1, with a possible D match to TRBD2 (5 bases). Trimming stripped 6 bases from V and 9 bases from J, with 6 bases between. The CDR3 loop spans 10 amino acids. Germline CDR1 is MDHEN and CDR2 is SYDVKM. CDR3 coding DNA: TGTGCCAGCAGCCGGGGTGAGCAGTTCTTC. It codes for CASSRGEQFF.

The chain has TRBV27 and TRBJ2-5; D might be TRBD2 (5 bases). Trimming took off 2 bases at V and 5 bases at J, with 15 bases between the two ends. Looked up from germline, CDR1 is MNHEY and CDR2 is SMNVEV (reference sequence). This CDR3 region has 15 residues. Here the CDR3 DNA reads TGTGCCAGCAGTTTAAACCCGGGATCCGGGGAGACCCAGTACTTC. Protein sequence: CASSLNPGSGETQYF.

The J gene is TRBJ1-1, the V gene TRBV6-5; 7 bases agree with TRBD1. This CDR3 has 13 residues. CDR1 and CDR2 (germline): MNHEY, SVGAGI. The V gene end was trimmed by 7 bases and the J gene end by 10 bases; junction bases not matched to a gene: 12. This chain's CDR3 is CASIGIRRGLAFF. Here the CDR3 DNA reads TGTGCCAGCATAGGAATTCGGAGGGGGCTAGCTTTCTTT.

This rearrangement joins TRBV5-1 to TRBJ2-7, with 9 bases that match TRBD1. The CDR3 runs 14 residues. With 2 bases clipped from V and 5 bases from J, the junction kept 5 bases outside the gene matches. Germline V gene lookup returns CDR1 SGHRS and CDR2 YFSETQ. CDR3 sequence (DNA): TGCGCCAGCAGCTTAAGACAGGGGGACGACGAGCAGTACTTC. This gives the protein CASSLRQGDDEQYF.

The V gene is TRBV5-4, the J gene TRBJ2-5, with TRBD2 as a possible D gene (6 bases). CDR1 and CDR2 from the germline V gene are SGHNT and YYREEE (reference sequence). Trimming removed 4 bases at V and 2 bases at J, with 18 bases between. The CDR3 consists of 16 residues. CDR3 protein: CASSMIGGTKQETQYF. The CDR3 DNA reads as TGTGCCAGCAGCATGATCGGGGGAACCAAGCAAGAGACCCAGTACTTC.

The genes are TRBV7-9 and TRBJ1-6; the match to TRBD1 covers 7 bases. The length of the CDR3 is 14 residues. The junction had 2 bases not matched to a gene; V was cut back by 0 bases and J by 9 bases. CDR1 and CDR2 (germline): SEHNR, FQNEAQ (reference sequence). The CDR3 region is CASSLAGGGSPLHF. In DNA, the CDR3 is TGTGCCAGCAGCTTAGCAGGGGGCGGTTCACCCCTCCACTTT.